One and the same sample provided the 27 T cell receptor beta chains below, sequenced in a study of blood T cells in healthy people across ages. Together with a sample-barcoded 5' primer, a J-beta primer mix was included in a second PCR lasting roughly 6 to 12 cycles. TCRdb re-called the 5' RACE reads through MiXCR, storing one row per CDR3 protein. The sample contains a few hundred thousand distinct CDR3 sequences, approximately 51% of which appear only once. The sample consisted of blood. Receptors were obtained from a man between 60 and 70 years old in good health.

The J gene is TRBJ1-1, the V gene TRBV6-5; D is uncertain. The germline V gene encodes CDR1 MNHEY and CDR2 SVGAGI. V gave up 5 bases and J gave up 4 bases, with 5 bases separating them. The CDR3 runs 11 residues. CDR3 sequence (DNA): TGTGCCAGCAGTGCCCCCACTGAAGCTTTCTTT. Its translation is CASSAPTEAFF.

There are a few counts of this clonotype. The chain employs TRBV20-1 and TRBJ2-1; 11 nucleotides align to TRBD1. The ends lost 6 bases at V and 6 bases at J; junction bases unmatched: 10. The CDR3 sequence is 15 residues long. CDR1 DFQATT and CDR2 SNEGSKA come from the germline V gene (reference sequence). This CDR3 reads CSAPTAGTGGNEQFF. The DNA for the CDR3 is TGCAGTGCACCTACCGCCGGGACAGGGGGCAATGAGCAGTTCTTC.

In this sample, this clonotype turned up once. The V and J genes are TRBV20-1 and TRBJ2-1; 10 nucleotides match TRBD2. The V segment lost 6 bases and the J segment 6 bases; nucleotides outside the gene matches: 17. Germline V gives CDR1 DFQATT, CDR2 SNEGSKA (reference sequence). The CDR3 runs 17 residues. In DNA, the CDR3 is TGCAGTGCGGAGGGACTAGCGAAGGGTGTGGGGGCCAATGAGCAGTTCTTC. Its translation: CSAEGLAKGVGANEQFF.

The chain couples TRBV6-5 to TRBJ1-4, with TRBD1 as a possible D gene (6 bases). The V end was cut by 0 bases, the J end by 5 bases, with 10 bases between. The CDR3 loop spans 15 amino acids. Germline V CDR1 and CDR2: MNHEY, SVGAGI. CDR3 amino acids: CASSYSVTGNEKLFF. The CDR3 DNA sequence: TGTGCCAGCAGTTACTCTGTAACAGGGAATGAAAAACTGTTTTTT.

This rearrangement joins TRBV18 to TRBJ2-7, with a tentative D call TRBD2 (5 bases). Germline CDR1 KGHSH, CDR2 LQKENI. The CDR3 extends over 14 amino acids. The V end lost 3 bases, the J end lost 7 bases, and 16 bases lay between the germline ends. The CDR3 sequence: CASSPGGLTTEQYF. The CDR3, as DNA: TGTGCCAGCTCACCGGGCGGGCTCACGACAGAGCAGTACTTC.

This clonotype was seen a few times. This rearrangement joins TRBV12-3 or TRBV12-4 to TRBJ2-7; D might be TRBD1 (6 bases). V was shortened by 5 bases and J by 4 bases, with 15 bases between the two germline ends. The CDR3 loop spans 14 amino acids. CDR3 DNA: TGTGCCAGCAGTACTGCCGGACAGATTTACGAGCAGTACTTC. Protein sequence: CASSTAGQIYEQYF.

This sequence joins TRBV6-1 and TRBJ2-1; 14 bases map to TRBD2. The DNA matches TRBJ2-7 better at its end, which makes the J call doubtful. The CDR3 length is 17 residues. Looked up from germline, CDR1 is MNHNS and CDR2 is SASEGT. The CDR3 nucleotides are TGTGCCAGCAGTACCGGGACTAGCGGGAGCTCCTACAATGAGCAGTACTTC. Translation: CASSTGTSGSSYNEQYF.

In this sample, this clonotype turned up many times. The chain employs TRBV4-3 and TRBJ2-7, with D perhaps given as TRBD1 or TRBD2 (5 bases each). Germline loops: CDR1 LGHNA, CDR2 YSLEER. Trimming removed 0 bases at V and 2 bases at J, with 11 bases between. The CDR3 loop spans 15 amino acids. The CDR3, as DNA: TGCGCCAGCAGCCAAGATCGGCAGGGAGCCTACGAGCAGTACTTC. It yields the protein CASSQDRQGAYEQYF.

The chain carries TRBV11-3 and TRBJ2-2, with a weak D call TRBD1 (6 bases). Germline CDR1 is SGHNT and CDR2 is YENEEA. CDR3 length: 13 residues. Trimming removed 5 bases from V and 6 bases from J, with 10 bases in between. The CDR3 here is CASSTNRAGELFF. The CDR3, as DNA: TGTGCCAGCAGCACCAACAGGGCCGGGGAGCTGTTTTTT.

This clonotype was seen a single time. The rearrangement links TRBV5-1 to TRBJ1-2, with 8 bases matching TRBD1. The CDR3 has 14 amino acids. The V gene end was trimmed by 7 bases and the J gene end by 4 bases; junction bases not matched to a gene: 9. CDR1 and CDR2 (germline): SGHRS, YFSETQ. CDR3 DNA sequence: TGCGCCAGCCAGGCGACAGGGGCCCCCTATGGCTACACCTTC. Translation gives CASQATGAPYGYTF.

V and J are TRBV25-1 and TRBJ2-5, with D hard to call. Germline V gives CDR1 MGHDK, CDR2 SYGVNS. Trimming took 5 bases from V and 1 from J, leaving 8 bases between them. The CDR3 loop spans 13 amino acids. The CDR3 nucleotides read TGTGCCAGCAGTCTGAGGATCCAAGAGACCCAGTACTTC. Translating gives CASSLRIQETQYF.

The chain is built from TRBV7-2 and TRBJ2-7; D is possibly TRBD1 (6 bases). The V end was cut by 1 base, the J end by 6 bases, with 19 bases between. The V gene's germline CDR1 is SGHTA and CDR2 FQGNSA. This CDR3 spans 16 amino acids. CDR3 in amino acids: CASSLGTAPSQSEQYF. DNA for the CDR3: TGTGCCAGCAGCTTAGGGACAGCCCCGAGTCAAAGCGAGCAGTACTTC. Using reference TRBV7-2 and TRBJ2-7 for the parts outside the CDR3, the full variable domain is GAGVSQSPSNKVTEKGKDVELRCDPISGHTALYWYRQSLGQGLEFLIYFQGNSAPDKSGLPSDRFSAERTGGSVSTLTIQRTQQEDSAVYLCASSLGTAPSQSEQYFGPGTRLTVT.

The chain links TRBV7-2 to TRBJ2-1, with a weak D call TRBD1 (6 bases). V was clipped by 2 bases and J by 6 bases, with 11 bases between them. The length of the CDR3 is 14 residues. Germline assignment: CDR1 SGHTA and CDR2 FQGNSA. Here the CDR3 DNA reads TGTGCCAGCAGCTTAATGGGGGCCTTCAATGAGCAGTTCTTC. It is translated as CASSLMGAFNEQFF.

This chain joins TRBV11-2 and TRBJ1-1; TRBD1 matches at 10 bases. J gave up 10 bases and V 5 bases, and 7 bases lay outside the gene matches. The CDR3 has 13 residues. Germline-derived CDR1 and CDR2 are SGHAT and FQNNGV. CDR3 residues: CASSPNRDRGAFF. The CDR3 nucleotides are TGTGCCAGCAGCCCCAATCGGGACAGGGGAGCTTTCTTT.

The chain has TRBV2 and TRBJ1-2; 7 bases match TRBD1. Trimming cost V 6 bases and J 11 bases; bases outside gene matches: 6. The germline gives CDR1 SNHLY, CDR2 FYNNEI. CDR3 size: 11 residues. CDR3 residues: CASSPGQSYTF. CDR3 bases: TGTGCCAGCAGCCCGGGACAGTCTTACACCTTC. Full variable domain (remainder filled in from reference TRBV2 and TRBJ1-2): EPEVTQTPSHQVTQMGQEVILRCVPISNHLYFYWYRQILGQKVEFLVSFYNNEISEKSEIFDDQFSVERPDGSNFTLKIRSTKLEDSAMYFCASSPGQSYTFGSGTRLTVV.

The gene calls are TRBV20-1 and TRBJ2-3, with a tentative D call TRBD2 (6 bases). The CDR3 spans 16 residues. The V and J ends lost 3 bases and 3 bases respectively, with 19 bases between them. Germline V gene lookup returns CDR1 DFQATT and CDR2 SNEGSKA (reference sequence). The CDR3 sequence: CSARQEGVAETDTQYF. The CDR3 nucleotides are TGCAGTGCTAGGCAGGAAGGGGTAGCGGAGACAGATACGCAGTATTTT.

Written as DNA, the CDR3 is TGTGCCAGCAGCTTAGGAACGCTAGCGGGAGCCCCGGGGGATGAGCAGTACTTC. Translation: CASSLGTLAGAPGDEQYF. The chain carries TRBV11-2 and TRBJ2-5, with TRBD2 identical over 10 bases. J gave up 11 bases and V 1 base, and 19 bases lay outside the gene matches. Germline CDR1 SGHAT, CDR2 FQNNGV. The CDR3 sequence is 18 residues long.

On this clonotype: The junction departs from the called germline gene at one end, perhaps through a read error. J is TRBJ2-7 and V is TRBV18; D may be TRBD1 (5 bases). The germline V gene has CDR1 KGHSH and CDR2 LQKENI. The CDR3 is 15 residues long. The CDR3 here is CAGSPLPTATYEQYF. The CDR3 nucleotides are TGTGCCGGCTCACCCCTCCCGACAGCCACCTACGAGCAGTACTTC.

This clonotype has at least ten counts. The V gene is TRBV3-1, the J gene TRBJ2-1, with D uncertain. V was shortened by 5 bases and J by 5 bases, with 10 bases between the two germline ends. Germline assignment: CDR1 LGHDT and CDR2 YNNKEL (reference sequence). CDR3 length: 13 residues. The CDR3: CASSSYSNNEQFF. In DNA form, the CDR3 reads TGTGCCAGCAGCTCCTACTCTAACAATGAGCAGTTCTTC.

This clonotype showed up just a few times. The V call is TRBV29-1, the J call TRBJ2-1; no definite D call. The germline V gene encodes CDR1 SQVTM and CDR2 ANQGSEA. Between the trimmed V and J ends, which lost 0 bases and 0 bases, there was a span of 12 bases. This CDR3 is 16 amino acids long. In DNA form, the CDR3 reads TGCAGCGTTGAAGATCGGGCGGTTAGCTCCTACAATGAGCAGTTCTTC. It is translated as CSVEDRAVSSYNEQFF.

The chain is built from TRBV24-1 and TRBJ2-1; 8 nucleotides match TRBD1. V dropped 3 bases and J dropped 1; count of bases not matched to a gene: 4. The CDR3 sequence is 16 residues long. CDR1 is KGHDR, CDR2 SFDVKD, per germline. This chain's CDR3 is CATSDPGGGSYNEQFF. CDR3 DNA: TGTGCCACCAGTGATCCAGGGGGCGGATCCTACAATGAGCAGTTCTTC.

This chain uses TRBV28 with TRBJ2-7; TRBD2 aligns across 10 bases. V gave up 7 bases and J gave up 4 bases; unmatched junction bases: 10. This CDR3 has 15 residues. Germline V gene data show CDR1 as MDHEN and CDR2 as SYDVKM. The CDR3 is CASTDNSGGRYEQYF. In nucleotides, the CDR3 is TGTGCCAGCACCGATAATAGCGGGGGGAGATACGAGCAGTACTTC.

The chain has TRBV20-1 and TRBJ2-1; maybe TRBD2 (5 bases). Trimming stripped 0 bases from V and 0 bases from J, with 12 bases between. The CDR3 is made up of 16 amino acids. CDR1 and CDR2 from the germline V gene are DFQATT and SNEGSKA (reference sequence). CDR3 nucleotides: TGCAGTGCTAGAGAACTAGTCGCTACCTCCTACAATGAGCAGTTCTTC. This encodes CSARELVATSYNEQFF.

This clonotype rates as medium-sized. The chain couples TRBV6-5 to TRBJ2-1; no clear D. This CDR3 contains 11 residues. Germline V CDR1 and CDR2: MNHEY, SVGAGI. The ends were cut back, 3 bases at V and 14 bases at J, with 11 bases in the middle. CDR3 DNA: TGTGCCAGCAGTTATGGTCCCATGAAGTTCTTC. It encodes CASSYGPMKFF.

V gene TRBV24-1 combines with J gene TRBJ2-1, with 7 nucleotides matching TRBD1. The V segment lost 5 bases and the J segment 9 bases; nucleotides outside the gene matches: 12. This CDR3 is 15 amino acids long. Germline loops: CDR1 KGHDR, CDR2 SFDVKD. For the CDR3, the DNA is TGTGCCACCAGTGGTTCCGGCACAGGGGCTTTTGAGCAGTTCTTC. As protein: CATSGSGTGAFEQFF.

As to this clonotype: At one end, the junction sequence differs from germline, possibly due to a read error. The chain joins TRBV5-1 to TRBJ1-2; D unclear. CDR1 is SGHRS, CDR2 YFSETQ, per germline. This CDR3 comprises 15 residues. In DNA, the CDR3 is TGCGCCAGCAGCTTGGGAAACCGGGATAACAATGGCTACACCTTC. Residues: CASSLGNRDNNGYTF.

This clonotype occurred a few times. The chain recombines TRBV19 with TRBJ1-5, with TRBD1 matching 7 bases. CDR1 is LNHDA and CDR2 is SQIVND in the germline V gene (reference sequence). V lost 5 bases to trimming and J lost 2 bases; unmatched junction nucleotides: 3. This CDR3 is built from 14 residues. The CDR3 protein is CASSPQGGNQPQHF. The DNA of the CDR3 is TGTGCCAGTAGTCCTCAGGGGGGCAATCAGCCCCAGCATTTT. Full variable domain (remainder filled in from reference TRBV19 and TRBJ1-5): DGGITQSPKYLFRKEGQNVTLSCEQNLNHDAMYWYRQDPGQGLRLIYYSQIVNDFQKGDIAEGYSVSREKKESFPLTVTSAQKNPTAFYLCASSPQGGNQPQHFGDGTRLSIL.